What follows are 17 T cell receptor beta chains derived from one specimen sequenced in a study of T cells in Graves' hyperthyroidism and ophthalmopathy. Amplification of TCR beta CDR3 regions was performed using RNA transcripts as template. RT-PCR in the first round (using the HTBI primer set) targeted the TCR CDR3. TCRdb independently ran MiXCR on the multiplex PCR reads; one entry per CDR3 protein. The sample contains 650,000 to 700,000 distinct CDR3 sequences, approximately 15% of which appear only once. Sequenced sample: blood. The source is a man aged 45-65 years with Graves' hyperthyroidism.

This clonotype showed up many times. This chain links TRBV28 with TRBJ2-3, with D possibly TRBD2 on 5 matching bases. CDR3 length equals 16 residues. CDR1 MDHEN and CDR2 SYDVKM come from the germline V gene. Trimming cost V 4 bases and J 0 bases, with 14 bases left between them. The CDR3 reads CASSSPDSSSTDTQYF. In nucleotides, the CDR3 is TGTGCCAGCAGTTCCCCGGACTCCTCTAGCACAGATACGCAGTATTTT.

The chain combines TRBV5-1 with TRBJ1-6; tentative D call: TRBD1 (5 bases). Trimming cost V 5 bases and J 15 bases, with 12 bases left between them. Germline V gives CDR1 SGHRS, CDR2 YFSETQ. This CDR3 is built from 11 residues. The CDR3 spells CASRRDLFLHF. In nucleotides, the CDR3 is TGCGCCAGCAGGAGGGACCTTTTCCTCCACTTT.

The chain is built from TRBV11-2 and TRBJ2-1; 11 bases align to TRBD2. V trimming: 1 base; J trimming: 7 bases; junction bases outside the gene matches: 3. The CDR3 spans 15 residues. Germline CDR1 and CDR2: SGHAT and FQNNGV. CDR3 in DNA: TGTGCCAGCAGCTTAGTGACTAGCGGGGTAAATGAGCAGTTCTTC. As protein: CASSLVTSGVNEQFF.

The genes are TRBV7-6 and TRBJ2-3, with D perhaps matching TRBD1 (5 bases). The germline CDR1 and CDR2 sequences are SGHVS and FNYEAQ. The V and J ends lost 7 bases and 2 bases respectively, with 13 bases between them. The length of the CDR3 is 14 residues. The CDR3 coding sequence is TGTGCCAGCACCCAGGGCTCTAACACAGATACGCAGTATTTT. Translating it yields CASTQGSNTDTQYF.

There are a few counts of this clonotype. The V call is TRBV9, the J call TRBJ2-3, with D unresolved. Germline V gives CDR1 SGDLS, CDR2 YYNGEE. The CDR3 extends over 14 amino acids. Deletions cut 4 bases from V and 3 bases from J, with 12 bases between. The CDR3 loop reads CASSSRSGTDTQYF. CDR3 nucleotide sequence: TGTGCCAGCAGCTCAAGATCAGGAACAGATACGCAGTATTTT. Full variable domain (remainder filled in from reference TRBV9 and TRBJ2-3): DSGVTQTPKHLITATGQRVTLRCSPRSGDLSVYWYQQSLDQGLQFLIQYYNGEERAKGNILERFSAQQFPDLHSELNLSSLELGDSALYFCASSSRSGTDTQYFGPGTRLTVL.

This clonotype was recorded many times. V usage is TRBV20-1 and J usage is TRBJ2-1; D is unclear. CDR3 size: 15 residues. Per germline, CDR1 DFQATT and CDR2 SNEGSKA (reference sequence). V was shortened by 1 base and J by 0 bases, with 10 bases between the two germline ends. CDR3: CSARAAHGSYNEQFF. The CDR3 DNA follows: TGCAGTGCTAGAGCTGCACACGGCTCCTACAATGAGCAGTTCTTC.

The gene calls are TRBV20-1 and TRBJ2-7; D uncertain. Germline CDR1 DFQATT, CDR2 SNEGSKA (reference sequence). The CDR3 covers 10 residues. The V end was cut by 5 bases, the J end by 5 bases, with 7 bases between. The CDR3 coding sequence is TGCAGTGCTCAGTCACACGAGCAGTACTTC. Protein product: CSAQSHEQYF.

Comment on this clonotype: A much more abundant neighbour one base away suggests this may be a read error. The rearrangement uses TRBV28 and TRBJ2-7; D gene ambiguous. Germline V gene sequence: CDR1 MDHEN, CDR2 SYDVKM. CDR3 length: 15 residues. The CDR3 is CANSFGLREVYEQYF. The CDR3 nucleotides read TGTGCCAACAGTTTCGGTCTCAGAGAGGTATACGAGCAGTACTTC.

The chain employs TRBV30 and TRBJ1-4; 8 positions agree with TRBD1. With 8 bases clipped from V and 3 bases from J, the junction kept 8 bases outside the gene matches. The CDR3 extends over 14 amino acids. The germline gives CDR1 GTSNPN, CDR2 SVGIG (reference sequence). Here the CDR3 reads CAGRTGIANEKLFF. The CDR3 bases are TGTGCCGGACGGACAGGGATAGCTAATGAAAAACTGTTTTTT.

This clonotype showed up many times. The CDR3 region has the DNA TGTGCCAGCAGCTTAGTATTTCGGGCGGGAGGGGTCCATCAAGAGACCCAGTACTTC. Its translation: CASSLVFRAGGVHQETQYF. V and J are TRBV11-2 and TRBJ2-5; 9 bases align to TRBD2. V shed 1 base, J shed 2 bases, and the junction held 14 bases outside the gene matches. The CDR3 is made up of 19 amino acids. Per the germline V gene, CDR1 is SGHAT and CDR2 is FQNNGV. Filled out from reference TRBV11-2 and TRBJ2-5, the complete variable domain reads EAGVAQSPRYKIIEKRQSVAFWCNPISGHATLYWYQQILGQGPKLLIQFQNNGVVDDSQLPKDRFSAERLKGVDSTLKIQPAKLEDSAVYLCASSLVFRAGGVHQETQYFGPGTRLLVL.

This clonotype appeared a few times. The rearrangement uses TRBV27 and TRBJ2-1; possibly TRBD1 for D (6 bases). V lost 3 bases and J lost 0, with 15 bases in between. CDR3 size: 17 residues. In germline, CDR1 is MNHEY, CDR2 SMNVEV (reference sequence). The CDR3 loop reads CASSFPPKDSSYNEQFF. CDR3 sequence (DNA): TGTGCCAGCAGTTTCCCCCCGAAGGACAGCTCCTACAATGAGCAGTTCTTC.

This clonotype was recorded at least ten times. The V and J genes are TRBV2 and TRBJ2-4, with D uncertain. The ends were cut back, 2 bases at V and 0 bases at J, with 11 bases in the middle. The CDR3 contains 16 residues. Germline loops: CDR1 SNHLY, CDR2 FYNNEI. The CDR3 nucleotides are TGTGCCAGCAGTGAAAGGGCTACACGAGCCAAAAACATTCAGTACTTC. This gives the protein CASSERATRAKNIQYF.

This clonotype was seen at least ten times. CDR3 loop: CASSGPKGSAYEQYF. DNA of the CDR3: TGTGCCAGCAGCGGCCCGAAGGGGAGTGCCTACGAGCAGTACTTC. The chain recombines TRBV12-3 or TRBV12-4 with TRBJ2-7; TRBD1 or TRBD2 may be the D gene (5 bases each). The CDR3 consists of 15 residues. V was pared by 6 bases and J by 2 bases, with 17 bases between.

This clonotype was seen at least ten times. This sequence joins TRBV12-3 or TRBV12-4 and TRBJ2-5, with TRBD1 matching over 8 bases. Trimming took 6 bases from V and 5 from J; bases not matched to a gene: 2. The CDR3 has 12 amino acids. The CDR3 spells CASSPGGETQYF. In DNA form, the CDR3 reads TGTGCCAGCAGCCCAGGGGGCGAGACCCAGTACTTC.

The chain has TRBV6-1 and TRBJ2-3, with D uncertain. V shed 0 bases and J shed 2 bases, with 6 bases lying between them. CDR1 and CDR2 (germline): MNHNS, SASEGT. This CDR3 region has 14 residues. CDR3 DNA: TGTGCCAGCAGTGAAGCGTGGTACACAGATACGCAGTATTTT. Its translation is CASSEAWYTDTQYF.

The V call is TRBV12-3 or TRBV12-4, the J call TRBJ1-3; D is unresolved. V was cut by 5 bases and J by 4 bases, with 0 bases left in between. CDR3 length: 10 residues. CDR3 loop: CASSGNTIYF. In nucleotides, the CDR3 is TGTGCCAGCAGTGGAAACACCATATATTTT.

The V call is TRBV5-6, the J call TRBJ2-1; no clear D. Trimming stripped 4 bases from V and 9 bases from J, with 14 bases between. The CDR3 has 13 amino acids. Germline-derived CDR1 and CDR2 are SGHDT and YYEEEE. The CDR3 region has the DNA TGTGCCAGCAGCCTACTTCAAATGGGTGAGCAGTTCTTC. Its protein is CASSLLQMGEQFF.